This T cell receptor beta chain stems from a study of blood T cell repertoires in COVID-19. About the study: Sources were T cells, B-cell-depleted T cells, or PBMCs; the material itself was cDNA or gDNA.

Study members were between roughly 18 and 100 years old and lived in 25 or so US regions. Allocation to cohorts depended on clinical history reported by the participants. Among Cohort 3 donors, those recovered had two negative PCRs, clearance, or symptom resolution. Clones were sequenced by immunoSEQ multiplex PCR, and TCRdb holds only the in-frame ones, with some missing. The sample records 200,000 to 250,000 clones, roughly four fifths being singletons. The CDR3 length is 13 residues. The germline V and J ends were trimmed by 6 bases and 4 bases, with 10 bases remaining between them. Germline V gives CDR1 MNHEY, CDR2 SVGAGI. A remark on this clone: This sample also contains other DNA sequences that code for the same CDR3.

What was sequenced was PBMCs or T cells enriched from blood (not recorded which). The sequence was obtained from a woman between 55 and 75 years old who had recovered from COVID-19. This sequence joins TRBV6-5 and TRBJ2-1; D remains ambiguous. CDR3 sequence (DNA): TGTGCCAGCAGGCCGTCGGGTTACAATGAGCAGTTCTTC. This sequence encodes CASRPSGYNEQFF.